This T cell receptor beta chain was sequenced for a study of blood T cell repertoires in COVID-19. During active infection, Seattle patients enrolled and were then monitored through disease. Produced via immunoSEQ multiplex PCR; TCRdb's table is partial and in-frame only. The table lists about 250,000 clones, under 85% of them singletons. Material: peripheral blood. This receptor was obtained from a human donor with COVID-19, enrolled during active disease. The donor label of this sample is uncertain.

The DNA of the CDR3 is TGTGCCAGCAGCTTAAGCGGGGAGAGAAACTATGGCTACACCTTC. This encodes CASSLSGERNYGYTF. This rearrangement joins TRBV7-9 to TRBJ1-2; D gene uncertain. Trimming cost V 2 bases and J 2 bases, with 12 bases left between them. Looked up from germline, CDR1 is SEHNR and CDR2 is FQNEAQ (reference sequence). CDR3 size: 15 residues.